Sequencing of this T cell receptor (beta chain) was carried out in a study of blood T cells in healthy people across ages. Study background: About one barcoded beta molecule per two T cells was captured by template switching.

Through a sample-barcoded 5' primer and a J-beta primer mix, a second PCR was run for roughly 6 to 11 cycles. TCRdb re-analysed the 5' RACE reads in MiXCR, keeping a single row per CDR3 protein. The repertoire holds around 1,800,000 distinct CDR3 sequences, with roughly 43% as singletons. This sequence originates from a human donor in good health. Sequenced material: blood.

CDR3 nucleotides: TGCGCCAGCAGCCAAGACCCGGCTTGGGACTACACCTTC. Translation: CASSQDPAWDYTF. The V and J genes are TRBV4-3 and TRBJ1-2, with D unclear. V dropped 0 bases and J dropped 10 bases, with 12 bases sitting between them. CDR3 length equals 13 residues. Germline V gene sequence: CDR1 LGHNA, CDR2 YSLEER.